Below, one T cell receptor (beta chain) is given with its context. Original processing notes: Reference gene primer amplification gave nucleated cell count estimates. Using immunoSEQ multiplex PCR, the repertoire was profiled, and TCRdb retains in-frame clones only, with some absent. D and trimming were read from the DNA, whereas the V and J calls and clone size are those reported in that table. The repertoire holds approximately 240,000 clones, with roughly 84% as singletons. The data are from a study of blood T cell repertoires in COVID-19. Background on the study: Both acute and convalescent COVID-19 samples were obtained from the United States, Italy and Spain.

Sequences were obtained from peripheral blood. This TCR came from a woman aged 40 to 50 with active or convalescent COVID-19.

The CDR3 DNA sequence: TGTGCCAGCAGTTTATGGGGACTCGCGAACACCGGGGAGCTGTTTTTT. Its translation: CASSLWGLANTGELFF. The rearrangement uses TRBV28 and TRBJ2-2, with D maybe TRBD2 (6 bases). Germline CDR1 and CDR2: MDHEN and SYDVKM. The CDR3 loop spans 16 amino acids. V was pared by 0 bases and J by 0 bases, with 8 bases between.